Following are 10 T cell receptor beta chains from one sample sequenced in a study of STAT5B mutations in CD4+ large granular lymphocyte leukemia. Only in-frame clones appear in the TCRdb table, and some are missing; sequencing was by immunoSEQ multiplex PCR. The sample lists about 35,000 clones, about four fifths occurring once. The sequenced sample consisted of CD4+ T cells from blood buffy coats. These receptors all stem from a human donor in good health.

The chain employs TRBV10-1 and TRBJ2-1, with D unclear. The CDR3 is 14 residues long. Germline CDR1 WNHNN, CDR2 SYGVQD (reference sequence). The V end lost 5 bases, the J end lost 9 bases, and 17 bases lay between the germline ends. CDR3 residues: CASSYSLLGGEQFF. Written as DNA, the CDR3 is TGCGCCAGCAGTTACTCCCTCTTGGGCGGTGAGCAGTTCTTC.

The table lists this clone with a count of one. The V call is TRBV7-2, the J call TRBJ2-5; 7 nucleotides match TRBD1. CDR1 is SGHTA, CDR2 FQGNSA, per germline. The CDR3 covers 15 residues. V was clipped by 5 bases and J by 1 base; unmatched bases: 7. CDR3 nucleotides: TGTGCCAGCAGCCCGGGGACAGTCACCCAAGAGACCCAGTACTTC. Translated: CASSPGTVTQETQYF.

The chain combines TRBV5-4 with TRBJ2-1, with TRBD2 identical over 13 bases. The V and J ends lost 2 bases and 7 bases, in that order; junction bases with no gene match: 6. Germline lookup yields CDR1 SGHNT and CDR2 YYREEE (reference sequence). The CDR3 is made up of 16 amino acids. The DNA of the CDR3 is TGTGCCAGCAGCTTAGGGGGACTAGCGGGACGGAATGAGCAGTTCTTC. It codes for CASSLGGLAGRNEQFF.

The rearrangement joins TRBV28 to TRBJ2-2; TRBD2 might be the D (6 bases). The CDR3 has 15 residues. Per the germline V gene, CDR1 is MDHEN and CDR2 is SYDVKM. V was clipped by 8 bases and J by 8 bases, with 21 bases between them. The CDR3 region has the DNA TGTGCCAGCCAAACGCCCGGGACTCAGGCAGGGGAGCTGTTTTTT. This codes for CASQTPGTQAGELFF.

This sequence joins TRBV11-2 and TRBJ2-7, with 11 bases lining up with TRBD2. The CDR3 is made up of 17 amino acids. Germline CDR1 and CDR2: SGHAT and FQNNGV. V lost 5 bases and J lost 3; bases outside the gene matches: 12. CDR3 DNA: TGTGCCAGCAGCAGCCTGGGCCAAACTAGCGGGAGCTACGAGCAGTACTTC. Translating it yields CASSSLGQTSGSYEQYF.

The chain is built from TRBV5-6 and TRBJ2-7, with 7 bases fitting TRBD1. In germline, CDR1 is SGHDT, CDR2 YYEEEE. The length of the CDR3 is 12 residues. V was pared by 4 bases and J by 4 bases, with 2 bases of the junction left unmatched. The CDR3 coding sequence is TGTGCCAGCAGCCCACAGGGGTACGAGCAGTACTTC. Translating it yields CASSPQGYEQYF.

The chain has TRBV19 and TRBJ1-1; D may be TRBD1 (6 bases). This CDR3 region has 15 residues. V lost 3 bases and J lost 3, with 14 bases in between. Germline CDR1 LNHDA, CDR2 SQIVND (reference sequence). Here the CDR3 reads CASSIRGGKDTEAFF. In nucleotides, the CDR3 is TGTGCCAGTAGTATCCGCGGGGGCAAGGACACTGAAGCTTTCTTT.

The chain combines TRBV27 with TRBJ1-6; D is ambiguous. The germline V gene encodes CDR1 MNHEY and CDR2 SMNVEV (reference sequence). V was trimmed by 6 bases and J by 7 bases, leaving 16 bases between them. CDR3 length equals 15 residues. The chain's CDR3 is CASSREPGSNSPLHF. CDR3 in DNA: TGTGCCAGCAGCCGCGAACCTGGATCCAATTCACCCCTCCACTTT.

The V gene is TRBV7-9, the J gene TRBJ2-5, with D maybe TRBD1 (5 bases). Germline V gives CDR1 SEHNR, CDR2 FQNEAQ (reference sequence). The CDR3 is 16 amino acids. V was shortened by 5 bases and J by 0 bases, with 16 bases between the two germline ends. In DNA form, the CDR3 reads TGTGCCAGCAGCACAGAGAGGAGACAGTACCAAGAGACCCAGTACTTC. This codes for CASSTERRQYQETQYF.

J is TRBJ1-1 and V is TRBV5-1, with D perhaps matching TRBD1 (5 bases). The CDR3 spans 15 residues. CDR1 and CDR2 (germline): SGHRS, YFSETQ. V lost 3 bases and J lost 0, with 12 bases in between. As DNA, the CDR3 is TGCGCCAGCAGCTGGGCCAAGGGACTGAACACTGAAGCTTTCTTT. Translated, it gives CASSWAKGLNTEAFF.